What follows describes a single T cell receptor beta chain. These data are taken from a study of early T cells in non-severe SARS-CoV-2 infection. The CDR3 is 15 residues long. CDR1 is SGHRS and CDR2 is YFSETQ in the germline V gene. Trimming at V came to 4 bases and at J to 7 bases, leaving 7 bases not matched to a gene. Unique molecular identifiers were attached to individual cDNA molecules. TCRdb re-derived calls from the 5' RACE reads in MiXCR, one entry per CDR3 protein. The repertoire includes tens of thousands of distinct CDR3 sequences, roughly 5% of them detected once, and roughly 5% sits in the top ten.

What was sequenced was whole blood. This chain connects TRBV5-1 to TRBJ1-6; 8 bases align to TRBD1. The source of this sequence is an adult who was a healthcare worker with PCR-confirmed SARS-CoV-2 infection or an uninfected control (not recorded which). CDR3 nucleotides: TGCGCCAGCAGCCTAAGGACAGGGACGAATTCACCCCTCCACTTT. This sequence encodes CASSLRTGTNSPLHF.